The 20 T cell receptor beta chains presented below share a single source sample, sequenced in a study of blood T cells in healthy people across ages. Primers used in a second PCR of about 6 to 11 cycles were a sample-barcoded 5' primer and a J-beta primer mix. In TCRdb, the 5' RACE reads were re-called with MiXCR into one record per CDR3 protein. The table lists about 680,000 distinct CDR3 sequences, around 48% of them singletons. The source material was blood. These receptors were obtained from a woman between 55 and 75 years old in good health.

V is TRBV7-6 and J is TRBJ1-2; D uncertain. The length of the CDR3 is 15 residues. V dropped 1 base and J dropped 5 bases, with 14 bases sitting between them. Germline CDR1 SGHVS, CDR2 FNYEAQ. The CDR3, as DNA: TGTGCCAGCAGCTTAGATGTCGTAGGAGTGTATGGCTACACCTTC. Its translation is CASSLDVVGVYGYTF.

A few counts support this clonotype. J is TRBJ1-2 and V is TRBV12-3 or TRBV12-4; no reliable D call. The CDR3 has 16 amino acids. With 4 bases removed from V and 4 bases from J, the gap between germline ends came to 19 bases. The CDR3 DNA is TGTGCCAGCAGTTCCTCCCGGACGGGATCCGTCTATGGCTACACCTTC. This gives the protein CASSSSRTGSVYGYTF.

The rearrangement joins TRBV20-1 to TRBJ2-4, with D perhaps TRBD2 (6 bases). The V gene lost 4 bases and the J gene lost 2 bases, with 15 bases spanning the gap. Germline CDR1 DFQATT, CDR2 SNEGSKA (reference sequence). This CDR3 is 15 amino acids long. The CDR3 loop reads CSATVGSGSKNIQYF. The CDR3, as DNA: TGCAGTGCTACTGTGGGGAGCGGGTCCAAAAACATTCAGTACTTC.

V and J are TRBV4-2 and TRBJ2-3; tentatively, D is TRBD1 or TRBD2 (7 bases each). The CDR3 runs to 18 residues. V lost 1 base, J lost 1 base, and 18 bases lay in between. Germline-derived CDR1 and CDR2 are LGHNA and YNFKEQ. The CDR3 here is CASSQVGTQGRGTDTQYF. The CDR3 bases are TGTGCCAGCAGCCAAGTAGGGACACAGGGGAGGGGCACAGATACGCAGTATTTT.

CDR3 region: CASSSILLVETQYF. The CDR3 nucleotides read TGTGCCAGCAGTTCCATCCTACTAGTGGAGACCCAGTACTTC. The chain employs TRBV6-6 and TRBJ2-5, with D perhaps TRBD2 (5 bases). Germline V lookup: CDR1 MNHNY, CDR2 SVGAGI (reference sequence). CDR3 size: 14 residues. With 4 bases removed from V and 5 bases from J, the gap between germline ends came to 14 bases.

This clonotype is a singleton in its sample. The gene calls are TRBV11-2 and TRBJ1-2; D may be TRBD1 (5 bases). V was cut by 0 bases and J by 3 bases, with 8 bases left in between. The CDR3 sequence is 14 residues long. Germline loops: CDR1 SGHAT, CDR2 FQNNGV. The CDR3 nucleotides read TGTGCCAGCAGCTTAGAGGGGGATCACTATGGCTACACCTTC. Its protein is CASSLEGDHYGYTF.

This clonotype has just a few counts. The chain joins TRBV4-3 to TRBJ1-2; TRBD1 is a possible D gene (6 bases). The CDR3 consists of 16 residues. The V gene lost 3 bases and the J gene lost 3 bases, with 17 bases spanning the gap. Germline CDR1 reads LGHNA; CDR2 reads YSLEER. The CDR3 here is CASSQGPGAAYYGYTF. The CDR3 DNA reads as TGCGCCAGCAGCCAGGGGCCGGGGGCAGCTTACTATGGCTACACCTTC.

The V gene is TRBV6-5, the J gene TRBJ2-7, with a tentative D call TRBD1 (6 bases). CDR3 size: 14 residues. The V end was cut by 6 bases, the J end by 2 bases, with 14 bases between. CDR1 and CDR2 (germline): MNHEY, SVGAGI. The chain's CDR3 is CASRDRLRTYEQYF. CDR3 bases: TGTGCCAGCAGGGACAGACTACGAACCTACGAGCAGTACTTC.

Only one count was recorded for this clonotype. CDR3 DNA: TGCAGTGCTAACCCCTTTGCTCGGGGAGCTTTCTTT. Protein sequence: CSANPFARGAFF. The chain uses TRBV20-1 and TRBJ1-1; D not certain. Trimming left V 4 bases short and J 10 bases short, with 16 bases between. CDR3 size: 12 residues. Germline V gene lookup returns CDR1 DFQATT and CDR2 SNEGSKA (reference sequence).

This clonotype appeared once. The chain carries TRBV9 and TRBJ1-3; unclear D gene. The germline CDR1 and CDR2 sequences are SGDLS and YYNGEE. Trimming stripped 0 bases from V and 0 bases from J, with 7 bases between. The CDR3 loop spans 15 amino acids. CDR3: CASSVVGSSGNTIYF. CDR3 coding DNA: TGTGCCAGCAGCGTAGTAGGGAGCTCTGGAAACACCATATATTTT.

V gene TRBV11-2 combines with J gene TRBJ2-3; TRBD1 agrees at 8 bases. Germline values: CDR1 SGHAT, CDR2 FQNNGV. The trim removed 1 base at V and 11 bases at J, leaving 11 bases unmatched. The CDR3 has 15 amino acids. CDR3 bases: TGTGCCAGCAGCTTAGTCAGGGGGCTCAACAATGAGCAGTATTTT. This sequence encodes CASSLVRGLNNEQYF. The variable domain in full, completed from reference TRBV11-2 and TRBJ2-3, reads EAGVAQSPRYKIIEKRQSVAFWCNPISGHATLYWYQQILGQGPKLLIQFQNNGVVDDSQLPKDRFSAERLKGVDSTLKIQPAKLEDSAVYLCASSLVRGLNNEQYFGPGTRLTVL.

Worth noting for this clonotype: The junction departs from the called germline gene at one end, perhaps through a read error. V usage is TRBV7-2 and J usage is TRBJ2-3; 7 bases map to TRBD2. From germline, CDR1 is SGHTA and CDR2 FQGNSA. This CDR3 comprises 14 residues. This CDR3 reads CASSSGLVPDTQYF. The CDR3 DNA follows: TGCGCCAGCAGCTCCGGACTAGTCCCAGATACGCAGTATTTT.

V and J are TRBV13 and TRBJ2-5, with unresolved D. V was shortened by 6 bases and J by 3 bases, with 11 bases between the two germline ends. Germline V gene lookup returns CDR1 PRHDT and CDR2 FYEKMQ (reference sequence). This CDR3 contains 13 residues. Here the CDR3 DNA reads TGTGCCAGCAGTCTGGACGGAGAAGAGACCCAGTACTTC. Protein: CASSLDGEETQYF.

The chain links TRBV7-2 to TRBJ2-1, with 9 bases matching TRBD1. Germline CDR1 SGHTA, CDR2 FQGNSA. The J segment lost 10 bases and the V segment lost 5 bases, leaving 21 bases of the junction unmatched. The CDR3 runs to 18 residues. CDR3 protein: CASSEPGQGGPGLREQFF. In DNA form, the CDR3 reads TGTGCCAGCAGCGAGCCGGGACAGGGAGGTCCCGGGCTTCGGGAGCAGTTCTTC.

Ten or more counts support this clonotype. The V gene is TRBV29-1, the J gene TRBJ2-7; D call uncertain. This CDR3 spans 13 amino acids. Trimming left V 6 bases short and J 0 bases short, with 12 bases between. Germline V gene data show CDR1 as SQVTM and CDR2 as ANQGSEA. This CDR3 reads CSVYRTDSYEQYF. The CDR3 DNA is TGCAGCGTATACCGGACGGACTCCTACGAGCAGTACTTC.

J is TRBJ2-3 and V is TRBV20-1; no clear D. This CDR3 has 13 amino acids. CDR1 and CDR2 (germline): DFQATT, SNEGSKA (reference sequence). With 6 bases removed from V and 0 bases from J, the gap between germline ends came to 10 bases. As DNA, the CDR3 is TGCAGTGCCCCCCTCCCTAGCACAGATACGCAGTATTTT. This sequence encodes CSAPLPSTDTQYF.

The sample holds a few counts of this clonotype. This rearrangement joins TRBV7-2 to TRBJ2-5, with 7 nucleotides matching TRBD1. CDR1 and CDR2 (germline): SGHTA, FQGNSA. J gave up 4 bases and V 5 bases, and 7 bases lay outside the gene matches. This CDR3 has 14 residues. Here the CDR3 DNA reads TGTGCCAGCAGCGTTACAGGGGTTCGAGAGACCCAGTACTTC. Encoded protein: CASSVTGVRETQYF.

This chain links TRBV7-2 with TRBJ2-4, with TRBD2 as a possible D gene (6 bases). The CDR3 consists of 15 residues. Germline V gene sequence: CDR1 SGHTA, CDR2 FQGNSA. Trimming took off 2 bases at V and 13 bases at J, with 21 bases between the two ends. The CDR3: CASSLRGGGLDEQYF. The CDR3 DNA sequence: TGTGCCAGCAGCTTACGAGGAGGAGGGCTCGATGAGCAGTACTTC.

The gene calls are TRBV2 and TRBJ2-1, with a weak D call TRBD2 (6 bases). V lost 11 bases to trimming and J lost 3 bases, with 11 bases between them. CDR3 length equals 12 residues. The V gene's germline CDR1 is SNHLY and CDR2 FYNNEI. Here the CDR3 reads CAGTDYYNEQFF. CDR3 sequence (DNA): TGTGCCGGGACGGACTACTACAATGAGCAGTTCTTC.

The V gene is TRBV7-2, the J gene TRBJ1-2; weak D call: TRBD1 (5 bases). The CDR3 sequence is 14 residues long. V shed 3 bases and J shed 3 bases, with 11 bases lying between them. CDR1 and CDR2 from the germline V gene are SGHTA and FQGNSA. The CDR3, as DNA: TGTGCCAGCAGCTTCCTCCGGGGGGACTATGGCTACACCTTC. Protein: CASSFLRGDYGYTF.